This T cell receptor (beta chain) was documented in a study of cytomegalovirus exposure and HLA in healthy donors. Study-wide findings and caveats: When a later analysis was performed, an Asian-associated ancestry cluster reportedly had fewer N-insertions than the approximately 680-donor mean. Later analysis revealed greater clonal expansion in HLA-associated TCR beta chains than in equally common others. In an earlier analysis, productive rearrangement rates for most beta V segments clustered near 87% or 30%.

Note on this clone: Its antigen is unknown.

The CDR3 is 14 amino acids. V was pared by 0 bases and J by 10 bases, with 15 bases between. The germline V gene has CDR1 SGHTA and CDR2 FQGNSA. Use of 60 Vbeta and 13 Jbeta primers characterized the PCR. In the authors' workflow: As a later analysis found, there were 80 million to 90 million unique TCR beta chains, of which some 10 million were shared. Generated by immunoSEQ multiplex PCR, the TCRdb table keeps only in-frame clones and is missing some. V and J calls and clone size are as listed in that table; D and trimming were resolved from the DNA. The table has 150,000 to 200,000 clones, about 76% seen once.

The V gene is TRBV7-2, the J gene TRBJ1-1; a weak D match, TRBD1 (6 bases). The origin of this receptor is a woman in her forties or fifties in good health and CMV-seronegative. Material for sequencing was PBMCs. The CDR3 protein is CASSLARGGLGAFF. The CDR3, as DNA: TGTGCCAGCAGCTTAGCTCGCGGGGGGCTCGGAGCTTTCTTT.